This T cell receptor beta chain was retrieved from a study of cytomegalovirus exposure and HLA in healthy donors. V lost 5 bases to trimming and J lost 3 bases, with 10 bases between them. The CDR3 is made up of 13 amino acids. Germline CDR1 is SGHTA and CDR2 is FQGTGA. About this clone: Its antigen is unknown.

The PCR contained 60 Vbeta and 13 Jbeta primers. This table comes from immunoSEQ multiplex PCR, and its TCRdb copy is limited to in-frame clones, with some not included. The sample lists some 190,000 clones, about four fifths occurring once. At the time of sampling, donors were nominally healthy, though unrecorded immune exposures were likely. Study results and caveats: A later analysis linked about 17,000 TCR beta sequences to HLA alleles at 0.05 false discovery rate. A highly shared variant cluster was judged a likely technical artifact. Cytomegalovirus-associated TCR beta chains were listed, numbering around 150.

The sequence was collected from a man between 18 and 35 years old in good health and CMV-seronegative. The rearrangement joins TRBV7-3 to TRBJ1-1, with D maybe TRBD1 (5 bases). Sequencing was done on a sample of PBMCs. CDR3: CASSLTGDTEAFF. The CDR3 coding sequence is TGTGCCAGCAGCCTCACAGGAGACACTGAAGCTTTCTTT.